This T cell receptor (beta chain) emerged from a study of T cell responses to AZD1222 COVID-19 vaccine. The study's findings and limits: Most donors were white British and more were female, and clonal diversity was possibly underestimated. Variant regions that are unmutated are reportedly the target of nearly half of spike-specific TCRs. Only 5 or 6 individuals given AZD1222 were seropositive at baseline.

Some clones are missing from TCRdb's copy, which holds only in-frame ones; the method was immunoSEQ multiplex PCR. The table includes approximately 200,000 clones, around 88% detected once. With regard to this clone: Antigen unknown. At the DNA level, this CDR3 is encoded by other sequences in the same sample as well.

The TCR comes from an adult in good health. This material consisted of peripheral blood, taken on day 0 of AZD1222 vaccination.

The CDR3 is CASSLEVSYEQYF. The CDR3 nucleotides are TGTGCCAGCAGCTTGGAGGTTTCCTACGAGCAGTACTTC. The rearrangement uses TRBV5-4 and TRBJ2-7, with D uncertain. Per the germline V gene, CDR1 is SGHNT and CDR2 is YYREEE (reference sequence). V was trimmed by 0 bases and J by 1 base, leaving 5 bases between them. The CDR3 length is 13 residues.